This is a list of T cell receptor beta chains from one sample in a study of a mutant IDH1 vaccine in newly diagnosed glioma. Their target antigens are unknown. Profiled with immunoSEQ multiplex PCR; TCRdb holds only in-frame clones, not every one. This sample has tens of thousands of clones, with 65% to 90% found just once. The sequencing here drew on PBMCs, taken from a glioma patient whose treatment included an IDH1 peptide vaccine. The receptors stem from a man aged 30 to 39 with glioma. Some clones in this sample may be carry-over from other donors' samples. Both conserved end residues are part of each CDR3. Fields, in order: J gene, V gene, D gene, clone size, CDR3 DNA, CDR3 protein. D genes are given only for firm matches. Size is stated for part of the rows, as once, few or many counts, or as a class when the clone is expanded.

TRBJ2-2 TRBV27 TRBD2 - TGTGCCAGCAGCCCACTAGCGGCGAACACCGGGGAGCTGTTTTTT CASSPLAANTGELFF
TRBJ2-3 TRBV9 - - TGTGCCAGCAGCGAATCCCCCGGACTCACCACAGATACGCAGTATTTT CASSESPGLTTDTQYF
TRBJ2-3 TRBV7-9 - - TGTGCCAGCAGCCCAAAGCGGTTAACAGATACGCAGTATTTT CASSPKRLTDTQYF
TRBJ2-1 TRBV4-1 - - TGCGCCAGCAGCTCTTCACCTAGCTCCTACAATGAGCAGTTCTTC CASSSSPSSYNEQFF
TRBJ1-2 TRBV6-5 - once TGTGCCAGCACTTTGGCTCCAGCCAACCTAGGCTACACCTTC CASTLAPANLGYTF
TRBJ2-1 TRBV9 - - TGTGCCAGCAGCGTAGAGGCCACGTACAATGAGCAGTTCTTC CASSVEATYNEQFF
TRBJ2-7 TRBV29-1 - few TGCAGCGCTGGGGTGGCAGGGGGGGAGCAGTACTTC CSAGVAGGEQYF
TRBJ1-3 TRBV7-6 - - TGTGCCAGCAGCTTAGAGGGCTCTGGAAACACCATATATTTT CASSLEGSGNTIYF
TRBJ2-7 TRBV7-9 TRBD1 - TGTGCCAGCAGCCGCCCTGAGGACAGGGGTAAGCAGTACTTC CASSRPEDRGKQYF
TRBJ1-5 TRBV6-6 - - TGTGCCAGCAGTTACCCCAGGGGCGGGGGCAATCAGCCCCAGCATTTT CASSYPRGGGNQPQHF
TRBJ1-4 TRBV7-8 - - TGTGCCAGCAGCTTAGCGCGAACAGGCGTCGTTATGGGAAAACTGTTTTTT CASSLARTGVVMGKLFF
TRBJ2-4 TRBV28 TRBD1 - TGTGCCAGCAGCCGGGACAGGGTTGAAAACATTCAGTACTTC CASSRDRVENIQYF
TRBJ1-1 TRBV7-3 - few TGTGCCAGCAGGCCGGGAGATGCTCCGAACACTGAAGCTTTCTTT CASRPGDAPNTEAFF
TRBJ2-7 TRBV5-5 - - TGTGCCAGCAGCTTGGGCTACGAGCAGTACTTC CASSLGYEQYF
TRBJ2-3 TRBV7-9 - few TGTGCCAGCAGCTTAGGGTTTGCGAGTACAGATACGCAGTATTTT CASSLGFASTDTQYF
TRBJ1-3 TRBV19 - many TGTGCCAGTAGTCACCGGGACTCCGGAAACACCATATATTTT CASSHRDSGNTIYF
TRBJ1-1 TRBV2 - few TGTGCCAGCAGGACAGCCACTGAAGCTTTCTTT CASRTATEAFF
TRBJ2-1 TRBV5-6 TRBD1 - TGTGCCAGCAGCCAAACGGGACAGGGCTACAGTGAGCAGTTCTTC CASSQTGQGYSEQFF
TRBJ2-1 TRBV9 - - TGTGCCAGCAGCGTAGTAATTAGCGGCGAGCAGTTCTTC CASSVVISGEQFF
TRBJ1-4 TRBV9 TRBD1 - TGTGCCAGCAGCGCCCGGGACAGTGGCAATGAAAAACTGTTTTTT CASSARDSGNEKLFF
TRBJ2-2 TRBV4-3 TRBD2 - TGCGCCAGCAGCCAATTGGGACTAGCGGGGAACACCGGGGAGCTGTTTTTT CASSQLGLAGNTGELFF
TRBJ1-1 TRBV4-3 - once TGCGCCAGCAGCCAAGATGCAAGTTTTGACAGGGAAGCTTTCTTT CASSQDASFDREAFF
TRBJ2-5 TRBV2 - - TGTGCCAGCAGTAAAGAGTCCGAAGAGACCCAGTACTTC CASSKESEETQYF
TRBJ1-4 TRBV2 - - TGTGCCAGCAGTGCCGGGTCTAATGAAAAACTGTTTTTT CASSAGSNEKLFF
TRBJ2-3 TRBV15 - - TGTGCCACCTCAGTCACAGATACGCAGTATTTT CATSVTDTQYF
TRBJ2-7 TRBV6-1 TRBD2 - TGTGCCAGCATGGATGGCGGGAGTTTCCACTACGAGCAGTACTTC CASMDGGSFHYEQYF
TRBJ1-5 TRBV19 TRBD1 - TGTGCCAGTAGTCCAAATAGGGGGCGCACGCCCCAGCATTTT CASSPNRGRTPQHF
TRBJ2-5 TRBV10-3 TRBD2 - TGTGCCATCCGGACTAGCGGAGAGACCCAGTACTTC CAIRTSGETQYF
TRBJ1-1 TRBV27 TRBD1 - TGTGCCAGCAGTCCAAGCAGGGGGCGAGGTACTGAAGCTTTCTTT CASSPSRGRGTEAFF
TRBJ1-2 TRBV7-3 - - TGTGCCAGCAGCCCAGGGTCGAGCTATGGCTACACCTTC CASSPGSSYGYTF
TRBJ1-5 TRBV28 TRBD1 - TGTGCCAGCAGTCTCGGGACAGGGGGCATTTTTGGCAATCAGCCCCAGCATTTT CASSLGTGGIFGNQPQHF
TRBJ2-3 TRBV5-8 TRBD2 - TGTGCCAGCAGCTTGGGAGCGACTAGCGGCGGAGCGGTCACAGATACGCAGTATTTT CASSLGATSGGAVTDTQYF
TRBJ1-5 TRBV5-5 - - TGTGCCAGCAGCTTGGGGGGGGCGAGCAATCAGCCCCAGCATTTT CASSLGGASNQPQHF
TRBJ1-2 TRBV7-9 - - TGTGCCAGCAGCTTAGCCGACAGAAGAAACTATGGCTACACCTTC CASSLADRRNYGYTF
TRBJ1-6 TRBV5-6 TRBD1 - TGTGCCAGCAGAGTCGGGACAGCAAATTCACCCCTCCACTTT CASRVGTANSPLHF
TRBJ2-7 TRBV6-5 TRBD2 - TGTGCCAGCAGTTTTGGACTAGCGGGAGAAGGGTGGGAGCAGTACTTC CASSFGLAGEGWEQYF
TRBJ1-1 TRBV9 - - TGTGCCAGCAGCGTAGATGGGGGGCAAGGCACTGAAGCTTTCTTT CASSVDGGQGTEAFF
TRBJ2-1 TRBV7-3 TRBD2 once TGTGCCAGCAGCGTCAGCGGGGGGAACTACAATGAGCAGTTCTTC CASSVSGGNYNEQFF
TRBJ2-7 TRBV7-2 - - TGTGCCAGCAGCTCGGTCCTCGGCGAGCAGTACTTC CASSSVLGEQYF
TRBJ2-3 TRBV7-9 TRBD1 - TGTGCCAGCAGGTCTCGGACAGGGAAGGAAGATACGCAGTATTTT CASRSRTGKEDTQYF
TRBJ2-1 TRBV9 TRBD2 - TGTGCCAGCAGCGCGACTAGCGGGAGTAATGAGCAGTTCTTC CASSATSGSNEQFF
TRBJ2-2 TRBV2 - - TGTGCCAGCAGTGGACAGGACACCGGGGAGCTGTTTTTT CASSGQDTGELFF
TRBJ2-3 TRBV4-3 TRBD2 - TGCGCCAGCAGCCAAGGTCTAGCGGCTCACTCTAGCACAGATACGCAGTATTTT CASSQGLAAHSSTDTQYF
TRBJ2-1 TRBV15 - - TGTGCCACCAGCAGAGATGCTGGAAACAGGGACAATGAGCAGTTCTTC CATSRDAGNRDNEQFF
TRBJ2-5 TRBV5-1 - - TGCGCCAGCAGCTTGTGGCCCTTACAAGAGACCCAGTACTTC CASSLWPLQETQYF
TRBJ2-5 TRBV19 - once TGTGCCAGTAGTACCGTGGCGGGGCCTGGGGAGACCCAGTACTTC CASSTVAGPGETQYF
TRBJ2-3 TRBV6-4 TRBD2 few TGTGCCAGCAGTGACTCTAGCGGGAGGGCAGATACGCAGTATTTT CASSDSSGRADTQYF
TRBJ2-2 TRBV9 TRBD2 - TGTGCCAGCAGCTTCTCGATATGGACTAGCGGGTCGAGAGGCACCGGGGAGCTGTTTTTT CASSFSIWTSGSRGTGELFF
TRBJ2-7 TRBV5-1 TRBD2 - TGCGCCAGCAGCAAGCTAGCGGGAGATTCCGACGAGCAGTACTTC CASSKLAGDSDEQYF
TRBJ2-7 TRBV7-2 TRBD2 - TGTGCCAGCAGCTTAGTGGGCGCTAGCGGGAGAAGAGGAGAGCAGTACTTC CASSLVGASGRRGEQYF
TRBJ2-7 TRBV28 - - TGTGCCAGCAGCCCTACAGACTACAGGGGAGGAATTTACGAGCAGTACTTC CASSPTDYRGGIYEQYF
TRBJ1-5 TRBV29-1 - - TGCAGCGTTGAAGATGGGAGGGGATCCCAGCATTTT CSVEDGRGSQHF
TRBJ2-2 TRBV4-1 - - TGCGCCAGCAGCCCCCGCAGCCCTAAACAGGGGAACACCGGGGAGCTGTTTTTT CASSPRSPKQGNTGELFF
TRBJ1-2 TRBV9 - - TGTGCCAGCAGCGACGGGACACTGACTAACTATGGCTACACCTTC CASSDGTLTNYGYTF
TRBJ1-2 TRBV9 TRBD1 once TGTGCCAGTCAGGACAGGGTATACGGCTACACCTTC CASQDRVYGYTF
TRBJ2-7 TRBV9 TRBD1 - TGTGCCAGCAGCGTCGACGGACAGGGAAGACCCTACGAGCAGTACTTC CASSVDGQGRPYEQYF
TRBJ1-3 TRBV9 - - TGTGCCAGCAGCGTGAATGGAAACACCATATATTTT CASSVNGNTIYF
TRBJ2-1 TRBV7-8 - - TGTGCCAGCAGCCACCGGGACGGATACAATGAGCAGTTCTTC CASSHRDGYNEQFF
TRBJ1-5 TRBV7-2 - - TGTGCCAGCAGCCCTGTGGCGGGCTGGGGCAATCAGCCCCAGCATTTT CASSPVAGWGNQPQHF